The TCR beta chain under discussion was sequenced for a study of cytomegalovirus exposure and HLA in healthy donors. The CDR3 is made up of 13 amino acids. Germline-derived CDR1 and CDR2 are SGHRS and YFSETQ. V dropped 1 base and J dropped 3; count of bases not matched to a gene: 0. Study results and limitations: It was only CMV serostatus that was available as immune exposure information.

As regards this clone: Its specificity is unknown.

Primers for the PCR totalled 60 Vbeta and 13 Jbeta. Clones were sequenced by immunoSEQ multiplex PCR, and TCRdb holds only the in-frame ones, with some missing. The sample lists some 150,000 clones, around 76% occurring once. The V and J genes are TRBV5-1 and TRBJ2-7; TRBD2 matches 8 bases. This clonotype was obtained from a male donor in good health and CMV-seronegative. Material: PBMCs. The CDR3 loop is CASSLREGYEQYF. In DNA, the CDR3 is TGCGCCAGCAGCTTGCGGGAGGGCTACGAGCAGTACTTC.